The clone carrying this T cell receptor (beta chain) has a handful of counts. The data stem from a study of blood T cell repertoires in COVID-19. The overall study: The origin of the acute and convalescent COVID-19 samples was the United States, Italy and Spain. Nucleic acid was either cDNA or gDNA, and it came from T cells, B-cell-depleted T cells, or PBMCs.

CDR1 is GTSNPN, CDR2 SVGIG, per germline (reference sequence). This CDR3 spans 15 amino acids. The V gene end was trimmed by 0 bases and the J gene end by 0 bases; junction bases not matched to a gene: 0. Original data processing: Amplification from reference gene primers served as the basis for estimated nucleated cell counts. Libraries were prepared by immunoSEQ multiplex PCR; TCRdb keeps only in-frame clonotypes and omits some of them. The D gene and trimming were derived from the DNA, and the V and J assignments and clone size from that table. The table shows roughly 280,000 clones, with 75% to 90% occurring only once.

The clonotype was recovered from a man between 25 and 39 years old with active or convalescent COVID-19. The chain uses TRBV30 and TRBJ2-3, with 10 bases aligning to TRBD2. Sequencing was done on a sample of peripheral blood. CDR3 loop: CAWSVLAGSTDTQYF. Written as DNA, the CDR3 is TGTGCCTGGAGTGTACTAGCGGGGAGCACAGATACGCAGTATTTT.